This is a list of T cell receptor beta chains from one sample in a study of OX40 agonist ivuxolimab in advanced cancers. Produced via immunoSEQ multiplex PCR; TCRdb's table is partial and in-frame only. The table records over 15,000 clones, 67% of them present only once. The sequencing here drew on CD4+ or CD8+ T cells sorted from blood, taken in a trial of the OX40 agonist ivuxolimab. These receptors originate from an adult with an advanced solid tumor such as melanoma, head and neck, liver or kidney cancer. CDR3s include the opening cysteine and the closing phenylalanine or tryptophan. A D gene is named only where the DNA matches it firmly. Expanded clones get a size class; other rows say once, few or many, or leave the size out.

clone size: once; D gene: NA; J gene: TRBJ2-2; V gene: TRBV2; CDR3 DNA: TGTGCCAGCAGTGTCCGGAGCACCGGGGAGCTGTTTTTT; CDR3 protein: CASSVRSTGELFF
clone size: NA; D gene: NA; J gene: TRBJ2-1; V gene: TRBV7-9; CDR3 DNA: TGTGCCAGCATCAACGGGAGCTCCTACAATGAGCAGTTCTTC; CDR3 protein: CASINGSSYNEQFF
clone size: NA; D gene: TRBD1; J gene: TRBJ1-2; V gene: TRBV5-4; CDR3 DNA: TGTGCCAGCAGAGCCGGGACAGGGGGTGGCTACACCTTC; CDR3 protein: CASRAGTGGGYTF
clone size: NA; D gene: NA; J gene: TRBJ2-1; V gene: TRBV14; CDR3 DNA: TGTGCCAGCAGCCAAGGGTATAGCTCCTACAATGAGCAGTTCTTC; CDR3 protein: CASSQGYSSYNEQFF
clone size: NA; D gene: TRBD1; J gene: TRBJ2-5; V gene: TRBV6-1; CDR3 DNA: TGTGCCAGCAGACGAAAAGGGACAGAGCAAGAGACCCAGTACTTC; CDR3 protein: CASRRKGTEQETQYF
clone size: NA; D gene: NA; J gene: TRBJ2-7; V gene: TRBV27; CDR3 DNA: TGTGCCAGCAGCCCGGATGTTCTGTCCTACGAGCAGTACTTC; CDR3 protein: CASSPDVLSYEQYF
clone size: medium-sized; D gene: NA; J gene: TRBJ2-1; V gene: TRBV27; CDR3 DNA: TGTGCCAGCAGTTTAATTGGCCAGCTGGCATACAATGAGCAGTTCTTC; CDR3 protein: CASSLIGQLAYNEQFF
clone size: NA; D gene: NA; J gene: TRBJ1-1; V gene: TRBV7-9; CDR3 DNA: TGTGCCAGCAGCTTGGGCGACGGTGAAGCTTTCTTT; CDR3 protein: CASSLGDGEAFF
clone size: NA; D gene: NA; J gene: TRBJ1-3; V gene: TRBV28; CDR3 DNA: TGTGCCAGCGGCTTTGGAAACACCATATATTTT; CDR3 protein: CASGFGNTIYF
clone size: NA; D gene: NA; J gene: TRBJ2-3; V gene: TRBV18; CDR3 DNA: TGTGCCAGCTCACCAGAGACAATGCCAGATACGCAGTATTTT; CDR3 protein: CASSPETMPDTQYF
clone size: NA; D gene: TRBD2; J gene: TRBJ2-5; V gene: TRBV4-1; CDR3 DNA: TGCGCCAGCAGCCAAGTCGAACTAGCGGATGGCCTGGAGACCCAGTACTTC; CDR3 protein: CASSQVELADGLETQYF
clone size: NA; D gene: NA; J gene: TRBJ1-2; V gene: TRBV4-2; CDR3 DNA: TGTGCCAGCAGCCAAGATCGGGGGTTGGGTCAGGGCTACACCTTC; CDR3 protein: CASSQDRGLGQGYTF
clone size: once; D gene: NA; J gene: TRBJ2-3; V gene: TRBV5-1; CDR3 DNA: TGCGCCAGCAGGGGGAGCGGGAGCACAGATACGCAGTATTTT; CDR3 protein: CASRGSGSTDTQYF
clone size: few; D gene: NA; J gene: TRBJ1-1; V gene: TRBV14; CDR3 DNA: TGTGCCAGCAGCCAAGATCCAGGACAGATGAACACTGAAGCTTTCTTT; CDR3 protein: CASSQDPGQMNTEAFF
clone size: NA; D gene: TRBD2; J gene: TRBJ2-7; V gene: TRBV19; CDR3 DNA: TGTGCCAGTAGTATCCCTCGACTAGCGGGAGGGTACGAGCAGTACTTC; CDR3 protein: CASSIPRLAGGYEQYF
clone size: NA; D gene: NA; J gene: TRBJ1-3; V gene: TRBV30; CDR3 DNA: TGTGCCTGGAGCGCAGGTACTTCTGGAAACACCATATATTTT; CDR3 protein: CAWSAGTSGNTIYF
clone size: once; D gene: NA; J gene: TRBJ1-1; V gene: TRBV27; CDR3 DNA: TGTGCCAGCAGTTTATCTCCCGGGACACGAGAGGCTTTCTTT; CDR3 protein: CASSLSPGTREAFF
clone size: few; D gene: NA; J gene: TRBJ2-5; V gene: TRBV29-1; CDR3 DNA: TGCAGCGTTGAAGATGGCAGGGGTTTGGTGACCCAGTACTTC; CDR3 protein: CSVEDGRGLVTQYF
clone size: NA; D gene: NA; J gene: TRBJ1-3; V gene: TRBV6-6; CDR3 DNA: TGTGCCAGCAGTCCTCGCGGAGTCGGGAGGACCATATATTTT; CDR3 protein: CASSPRGVGRTIYF
clone size: once; D gene: NA; J gene: TRBJ2-1; V gene: TRBV19; CDR3 DNA: TGTGCCAGCCGAGAATACAATGAGCAGTTCTTC; CDR3 protein: CASREYNEQFF
clone size: once; D gene: TRBD2; J gene: TRBJ2-7; V gene: TRBV10-3; CDR3 DNA: TGTGCCATCAGTGAGTCTAGCGGCGGGGGGAACGAGCAGTACTTC; CDR3 protein: CAISESSGGGNEQYF
clone size: NA; D gene: NA; J gene: TRBJ2-3; V gene: TRBV28; CDR3 DNA: TGTGCCAGCAGTTTTCCTTCCGAGATAAAGGACAGAACCCGAACAGATACGCAGTATTTT; CDR3 protein: CASSFPSEIKDRTRTDTQYF
clone size: NA; D gene: NA; J gene: TRBJ1-3; V gene: TRBV5-1; CDR3 DNA: TGCGCCAGCAGTAAGGGGTCACAAGCTGGAAACACCATATATTTT; CDR3 protein: CASSKGSQAGNTIYF
clone size: NA; D gene: NA; J gene: TRBJ1-2; V gene: TRBV28; CDR3 DNA: TGTGCCAGCAGCACCCCGGGGGAGAGCGCGAACGGCTACACCTTC; CDR3 protein: CASSTPGESANGYTF
clone size: once; D gene: TRBD2; J gene: TRBJ2-2; V gene: TRBV28; CDR3 DNA: TGTGCCAGCAGTTTGTCGGGAGGAGACACCGGGGAGCTGTTTTTT; CDR3 protein: CASSLSGGDTGELFF
clone size: NA; D gene: NA; J gene: TRBJ1-2; V gene: TRBV29-1; CDR3 DNA: TGCAGCGTTGAAAGCGCAGATCAGGACCAAGGCTACACCTTC; CDR3 protein: CSVESADQDQGYTF
clone size: NA; D gene: TRBD2; J gene: TRBJ2-5; V gene: TRBV6-1; CDR3 DNA: TGTGCCAGCAGGACTGTTCTAGCGGAGCAAGAGACCCAGTACTTC; CDR3 protein: CASRTVLAEQETQYF
clone size: few; D gene: TRBD1; J gene: TRBJ1-1; V gene: TRBV10-3; CDR3 DNA: TGTGCCATCAGTCCTGTGACAGGGGGCAGCCCTGAAGCTTTCTTT; CDR3 protein: CAISPVTGGSPEAFF
clone size: NA; D gene: TRBD2; J gene: TRBJ2-7; V gene: TRBV6-1; CDR3 DNA: TGTGCCAGCGATTCAGGACTAGGGGTCTACGAGCAGTACTTC; CDR3 protein: CASDSGLGVYEQYF
clone size: NA; D gene: TRBD2; J gene: TRBJ2-1; V gene: TRBV10-3; CDR3 DNA: TGTGCCATCAGTGAGTTCACGGGAGGGCCAAACAATGAGCAGTTCTTC; CDR3 protein: CAISEFTGGPNNEQFF
clone size: few; D gene: TRBD1; J gene: TRBJ2-1; V gene: TRBV27; CDR3 DNA: TGTGCCAGCAGGGCGGGGACAGGTGTCAGCGAGCAGTTCTTC; CDR3 protein: CASRAGTGVSEQFF
clone size: NA; D gene: TRBD1; J gene: TRBJ1-2; V gene: TRBV5-1; CDR3 DNA: TGCGCCAGCAGCTTGGGGACAGGGGGCACCTATGGCTACACCTTC; CDR3 protein: CASSLGTGGTYGYTF
clone size: NA; D gene: NA; J gene: TRBJ2-2; V gene: TRBV28; CDR3 DNA: TGTGCCAGCAGCTTCGACAGGAATCAAGCCGGGGAGCTGTTTTTT; CDR3 protein: CASSFDRNQAGELFF
clone size: NA; D gene: NA; J gene: TRBJ1-2; V gene: TRBV5-1; CDR3 DNA: TGCGCCAGCAGCTTTCCACAGGGTGTCGAGGATGGCTACACCTTC; CDR3 protein: CASSFPQGVEDGYTF
clone size: NA; D gene: NA; J gene: TRBJ2-7; V gene: TRBV9; CDR3 DNA: TGTGCCAGCAGCAGGGGGACAAGGGACGAGCAGTACTTC; CDR3 protein: CASSRGTRDEQYF
clone size: few; D gene: TRBD2; J gene: TRBJ2-3; V gene: TRBV10-3; CDR3 DNA: TGTGCCATCGGAAGCTATAGCGGGAGTGGCACAGATACGCAGTATTTT; CDR3 protein: CAIGSYSGSGTDTQYF
clone size: NA; D gene: NA; J gene: TRBJ2-3; V gene: TRBV4-3; CDR3 DNA: TGCGCCAGCAGCCCTGGACTCTCCACAGATACGCAGTATTTT; CDR3 protein: CASSPGLSTDTQYF
clone size: NA; D gene: NA; J gene: TRBJ1-1; V gene: TRBV6-1; CDR3 DNA: TGTGCCACCGACGGACAGATGAACACTGAAGCTTTCTTT; CDR3 protein: CATDGQMNTEAFF
clone size: NA; D gene: TRBD1; J gene: TRBJ1-2; V gene: TRBV11-2; CDR3 DNA: TGTGCCAGCAGCTTAAACGACAGGGAGCTCTCCCCCCACTATGGCTACACCTTC; CDR3 protein: CASSLNDRELSPHYGYTF
clone size: NA; D gene: NA; J gene: TRBJ2-1; V gene: TRBV9; CDR3 DNA: TGTGCCAGCAGCGTAGACCCGGGTAGCTCCTACAATGAGCAGTTCTTC; CDR3 protein: CASSVDPGSSYNEQFF
clone size: NA; D gene: NA; J gene: TRBJ2-7; V gene: TRBV27; CDR3 DNA: TGTGCCAGCAGTTTATGGGCGGGCCTCGCCTACGAGCAGTACTTC; CDR3 protein: CASSLWAGLAYEQYF
clone size: NA; D gene: TRBD1; J gene: TRBJ1-1; V gene: TRBV20-1; CDR3 DNA: TGCAGTGCATACAGGGGAACTGAAGCTTTCTTT; CDR3 protein: CSAYRGTEAFF